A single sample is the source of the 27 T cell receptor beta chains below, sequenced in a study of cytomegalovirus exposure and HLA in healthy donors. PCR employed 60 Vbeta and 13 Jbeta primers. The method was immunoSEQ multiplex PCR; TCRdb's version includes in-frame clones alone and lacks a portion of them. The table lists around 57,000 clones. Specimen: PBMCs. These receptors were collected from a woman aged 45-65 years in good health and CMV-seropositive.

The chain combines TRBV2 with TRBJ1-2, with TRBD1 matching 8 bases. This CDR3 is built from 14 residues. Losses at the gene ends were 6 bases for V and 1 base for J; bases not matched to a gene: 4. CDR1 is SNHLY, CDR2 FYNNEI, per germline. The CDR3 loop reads CASRVTGDNYGYTF. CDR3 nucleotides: TGTGCCAGCAGAGTGACAGGGGATAACTATGGCTACACCTTC.

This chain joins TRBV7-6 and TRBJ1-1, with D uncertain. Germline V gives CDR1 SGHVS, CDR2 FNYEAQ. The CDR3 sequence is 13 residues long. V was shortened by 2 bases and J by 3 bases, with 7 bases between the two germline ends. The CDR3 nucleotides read TGTGCCAGCAGCTTAATCCCAGACACTGAAGCTTTCTTT. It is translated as CASSLIPDTEAFF.

The CDR3: CASRGTVGASPLHF. CDR3 DNA: TGTGCCAGCAGAGGGACAGTCGGCGCGTCACCCCTCCACTTT. The chain combines TRBV2 with TRBJ1-6; 7 bases fit TRBD1. CDR3 length: 14 amino acids. The V segment lost 6 bases and the J segment 10 bases; nucleotides outside the gene matches: 9. Germline-derived CDR1 and CDR2 are SNHLY and FYNNEI.

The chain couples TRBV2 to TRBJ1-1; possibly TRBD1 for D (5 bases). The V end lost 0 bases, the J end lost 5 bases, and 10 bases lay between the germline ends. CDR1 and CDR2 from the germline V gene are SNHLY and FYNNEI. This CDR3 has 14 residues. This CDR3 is CASSEALQGTEAFF. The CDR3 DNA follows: TGTGCCAGCAGTGAAGCGCTTCAGGGTACTGAAGCTTTCTTT.

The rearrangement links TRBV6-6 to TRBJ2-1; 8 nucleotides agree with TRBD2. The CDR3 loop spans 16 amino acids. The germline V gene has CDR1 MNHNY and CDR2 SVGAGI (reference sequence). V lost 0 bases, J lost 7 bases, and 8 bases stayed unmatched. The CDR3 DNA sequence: TGTGCCAGCAGTTACTCGGGAGCGGGAGCGTTAAATGAGCAGTTCTTC. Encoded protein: CASSYSGAGALNEQFF.

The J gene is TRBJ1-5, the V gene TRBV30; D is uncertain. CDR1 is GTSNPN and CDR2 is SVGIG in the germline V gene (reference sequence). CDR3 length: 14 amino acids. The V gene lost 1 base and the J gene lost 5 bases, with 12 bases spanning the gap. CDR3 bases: TGTGCCTGGAGTGAGGGAGCCCTATATCAGCCCCAGCATTTT. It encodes CAWSEGALYQPQHF. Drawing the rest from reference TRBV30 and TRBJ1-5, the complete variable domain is SQTIHQWPATLVQPVGSPLSLECTVEGTSNPNLYWYRQAAGRGLQLLFYSVGIGQISSEVPQNLSASRPQDRQFILSSKKLLLSDSGFYLCAWSEGALYQPQHFGDGTRLSIL.

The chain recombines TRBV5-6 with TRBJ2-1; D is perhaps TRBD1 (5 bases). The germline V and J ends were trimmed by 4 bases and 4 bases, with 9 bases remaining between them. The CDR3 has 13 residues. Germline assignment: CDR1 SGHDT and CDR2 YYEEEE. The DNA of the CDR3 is TGTGCCAGCAGCGACAGCCTGTACAATGAGCAGTTCTTC. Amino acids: CASSDSLYNEQFF.

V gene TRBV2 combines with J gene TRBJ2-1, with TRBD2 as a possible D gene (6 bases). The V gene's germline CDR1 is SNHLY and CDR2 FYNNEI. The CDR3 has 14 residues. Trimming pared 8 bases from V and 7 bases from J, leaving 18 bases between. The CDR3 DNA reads TGTGCCAGCCAGCGGGCATTTACGTCGAATGAGCAGTTCTTC. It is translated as CASQRAFTSNEQFF.

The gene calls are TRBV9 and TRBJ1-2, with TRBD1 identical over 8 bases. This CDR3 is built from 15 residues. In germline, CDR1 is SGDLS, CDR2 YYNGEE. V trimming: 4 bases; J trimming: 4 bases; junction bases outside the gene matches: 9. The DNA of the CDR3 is TGTGCCAGCAGCCCTCAGCAGGGGGCCCTCTATGGCTACACCTTC. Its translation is CASSPQQGALYGYTF.

The CDR3 coding sequence is TGTGCCAGCTCACCCTCGAATCCCGGGGGTAATGAAAAACTGTTTTTT. Protein product: CASSPSNPGGNEKLFF. The rearrangement links TRBV18 to TRBJ1-4; maybe TRBD1 (5 bases). Trimming took 3 bases from V and 4 from J, leaving 15 bases between them. This CDR3 is built from 16 residues. Germline CDR1 reads KGHSH; CDR2 reads LQKENI.

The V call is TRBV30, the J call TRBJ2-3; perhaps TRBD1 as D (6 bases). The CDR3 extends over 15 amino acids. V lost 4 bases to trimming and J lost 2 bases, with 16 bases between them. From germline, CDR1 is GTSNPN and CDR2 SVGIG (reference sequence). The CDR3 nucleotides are TGTGCCTGGACACCGACAGGAGCTTCCACAGATACGCAGTATTTT. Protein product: CAWTPTGASTDTQYF.

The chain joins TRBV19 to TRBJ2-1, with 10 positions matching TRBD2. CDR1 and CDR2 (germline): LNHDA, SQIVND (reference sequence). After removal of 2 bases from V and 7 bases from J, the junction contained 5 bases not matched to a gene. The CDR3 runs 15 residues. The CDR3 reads CASSIIAGGWNEQFF. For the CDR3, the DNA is TGTGCCAGTAGTATAATAGCGGGAGGTTGGAATGAGCAGTTCTTC.

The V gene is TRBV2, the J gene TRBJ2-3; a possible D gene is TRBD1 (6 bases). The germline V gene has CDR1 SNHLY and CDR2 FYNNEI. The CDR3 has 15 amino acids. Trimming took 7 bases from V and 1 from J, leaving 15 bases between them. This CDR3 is CASTVIRGRTDTQYF. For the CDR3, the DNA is TGTGCCAGCACTGTAATCAGGGGCCGCACAGATACGCAGTATTTT.

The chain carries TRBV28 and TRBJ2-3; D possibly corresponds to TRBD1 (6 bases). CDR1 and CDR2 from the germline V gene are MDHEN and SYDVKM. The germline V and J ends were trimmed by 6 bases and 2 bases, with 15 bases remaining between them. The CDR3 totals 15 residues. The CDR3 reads CASRRTVTFTDTQYF. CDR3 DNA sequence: TGTGCCAGCAGACGGACAGTTACGTTCACAGATACGCAGTATTTT. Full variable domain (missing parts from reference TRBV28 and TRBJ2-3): DVKVTQSSRYLVKRTGEKVFLECVQDMDHENMFWYRQDPGLGLRLIYFSYDVKMKEKGDIPEGYSVSREKKERFSLILESASTNQTSMYLCASRRTVTFTDTQYFGPGTRLTVL.

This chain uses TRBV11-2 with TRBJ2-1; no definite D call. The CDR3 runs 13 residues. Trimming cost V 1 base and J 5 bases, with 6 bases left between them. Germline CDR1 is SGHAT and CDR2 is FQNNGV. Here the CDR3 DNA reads TGTGCCAGCAGCTTAGGCGTAAACAATGAGCAGTTCTTC. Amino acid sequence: CASSLGVNNEQFF.

The DNA for the CDR3 is TGTGCCAGCAGCTTGGCAGGGGCGAGGAGGAACACTGAAGCTTTCTTT. Encoded protein: CASSLAGARRNTEAFF. The rearrangement uses TRBV5-4 and TRBJ1-1, with TRBD1 as a possible D gene (6 bases). V lost 0 bases to trimming and J lost 1 base, with 13 bases between them. The CDR3 extends over 16 amino acids. CDR1 is SGHNT and CDR2 is YYREEE in the germline V gene (reference sequence).

CDR3 loop: CASSYNPKGQETQYF. The CDR3 nucleotides are TGTGCCAGCAGTTACAACCCCAAGGGGCAAGAGACCCAGTACTTC. This rearrangement joins TRBV6-6 to TRBJ2-5, with D perhaps matching TRBD1 (5 bases). Germline-derived CDR1 and CDR2 are MNHNY and SVGAGI (reference sequence). This CDR3 has 15 amino acids. Trimming pared 2 bases from V and 2 bases from J, leaving 12 bases between.

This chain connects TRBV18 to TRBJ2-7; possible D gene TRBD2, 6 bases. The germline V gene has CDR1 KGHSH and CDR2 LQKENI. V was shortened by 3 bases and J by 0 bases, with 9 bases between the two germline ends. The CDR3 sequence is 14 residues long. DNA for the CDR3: TGTGCCAGCTCACCGGGGAGGAGCTCCTACGAGCAGTACTTC. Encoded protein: CASSPGRSSYEQYF. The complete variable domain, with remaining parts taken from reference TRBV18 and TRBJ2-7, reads NAGVMQNPRHLVRRRGQEARLRCSPMKGHSHVYWYRQLPEEGLKFMVYLQKENIIDESGMPKERFSAEFPKEGPSILRIQQVVRGDSAAYFCASSPGRSSYEQYFGPGTRLTVT.

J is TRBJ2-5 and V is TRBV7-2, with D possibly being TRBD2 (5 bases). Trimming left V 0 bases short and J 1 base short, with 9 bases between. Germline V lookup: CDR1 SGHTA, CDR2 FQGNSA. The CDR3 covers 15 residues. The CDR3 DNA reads TGTGCCAGCAGCTTAGCGGGAGCCCTCCAAGAGACCCAGTACTTC. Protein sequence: CASSLAGALQETQYF.

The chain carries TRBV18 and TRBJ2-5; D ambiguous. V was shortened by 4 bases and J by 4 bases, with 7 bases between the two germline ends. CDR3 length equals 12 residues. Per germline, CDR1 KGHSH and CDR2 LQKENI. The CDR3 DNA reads TGTGCCAGCTCACTACTGGTAGAGACCCAGTACTTC. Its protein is CASSLLVETQYF.

This CDR3 is CASSVGQGVGNEQFF. The CDR3 region has the DNA TGCGCCAGCAGCGTAGGACAGGGGGTCGGAAATGAGCAGTTCTTC. The chain recombines TRBV5-1 with TRBJ2-1; 10 bases agree with TRBD1. Germline CDR1 and CDR2: SGHRS and YFSETQ. Trimming cost V 4 bases and J 7 bases; bases outside gene matches: 8. This CDR3 comprises 15 residues.

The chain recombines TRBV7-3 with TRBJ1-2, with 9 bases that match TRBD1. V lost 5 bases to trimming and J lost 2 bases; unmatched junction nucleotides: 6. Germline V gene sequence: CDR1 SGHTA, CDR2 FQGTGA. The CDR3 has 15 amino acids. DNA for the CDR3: TGTGCCAGCAGCCCCGGGGACAGGGACAACTATGGCTACACCTTC. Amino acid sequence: CASSPGDRDNYGYTF.

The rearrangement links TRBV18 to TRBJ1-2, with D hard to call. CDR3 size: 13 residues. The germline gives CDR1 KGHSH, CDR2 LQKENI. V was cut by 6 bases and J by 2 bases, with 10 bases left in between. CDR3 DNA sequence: TGTGCCAGCTCCGCTGGGCAGAACTATGGCTACACCTTC. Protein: CASSAGQNYGYTF. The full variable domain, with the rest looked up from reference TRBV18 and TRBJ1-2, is NAGVMQNPRHLVRRRGQEARLRCSPMKGHSHVYWYRQLPEEGLKFMVYLQKENIIDESGMPKERFSAEFPKEGPSILRIQQVVRGDSAAYFCASSAGQNYGYTFGSGTRLTVV.

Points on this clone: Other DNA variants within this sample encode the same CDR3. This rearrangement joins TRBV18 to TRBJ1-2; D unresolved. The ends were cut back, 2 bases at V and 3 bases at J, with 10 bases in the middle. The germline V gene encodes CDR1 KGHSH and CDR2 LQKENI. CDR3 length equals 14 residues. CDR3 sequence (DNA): TGTGCCAGCTCACCAAGGACGGGAGACTATGGCTACACCTTC. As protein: CASSPRTGDYGYTF.

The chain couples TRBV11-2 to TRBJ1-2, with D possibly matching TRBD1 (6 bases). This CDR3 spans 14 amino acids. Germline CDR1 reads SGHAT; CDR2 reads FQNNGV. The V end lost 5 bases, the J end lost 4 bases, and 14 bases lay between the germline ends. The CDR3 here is CASSARGFLYGYTF. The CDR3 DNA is TGTGCCAGCAGCGCCAGGGGATTCCTCTATGGCTACACCTTC.

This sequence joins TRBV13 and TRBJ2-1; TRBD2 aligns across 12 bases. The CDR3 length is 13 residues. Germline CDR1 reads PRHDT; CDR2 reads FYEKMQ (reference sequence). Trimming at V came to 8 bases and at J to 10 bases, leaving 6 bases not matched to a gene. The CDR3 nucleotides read TGTGCCAGCGGGACTAGCGGGCTGTACGAGCAGTTCTTC. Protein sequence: CASGTSGLYEQFF. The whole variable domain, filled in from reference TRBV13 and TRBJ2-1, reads AAGVIQSPRHLIKEKRETATLKCYPIPRHDTVYWYQQGPGQDPQFLISFYEKMQSDKGSIPDRFSAQQFSDYHSELNMSSLELGDSALYFCASGTSGLYEQFFGPGTRLTVL.

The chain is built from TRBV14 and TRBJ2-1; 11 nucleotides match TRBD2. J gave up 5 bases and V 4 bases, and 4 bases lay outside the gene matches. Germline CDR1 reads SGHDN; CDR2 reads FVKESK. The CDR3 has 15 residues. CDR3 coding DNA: TGTGCCAGCAGCCCAGTAGCGGGGGGGAACAATGAGCAGTTCTTC. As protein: CASSPVAGGNNEQFF.